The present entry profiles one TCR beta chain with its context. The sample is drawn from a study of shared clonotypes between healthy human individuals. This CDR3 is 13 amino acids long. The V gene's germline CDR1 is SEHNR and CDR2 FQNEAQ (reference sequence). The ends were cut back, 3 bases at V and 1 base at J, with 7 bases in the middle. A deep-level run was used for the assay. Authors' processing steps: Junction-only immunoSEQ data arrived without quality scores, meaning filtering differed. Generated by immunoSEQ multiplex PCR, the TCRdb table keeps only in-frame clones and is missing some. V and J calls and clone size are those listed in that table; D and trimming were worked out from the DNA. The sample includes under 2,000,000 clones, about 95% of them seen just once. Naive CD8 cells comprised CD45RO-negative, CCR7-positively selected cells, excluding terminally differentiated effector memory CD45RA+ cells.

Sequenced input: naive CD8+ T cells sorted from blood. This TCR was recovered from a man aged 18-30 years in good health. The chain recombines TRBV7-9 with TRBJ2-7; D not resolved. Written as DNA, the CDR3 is TGTGCCAGCAGCTTTATTTATTCCTACGAGCAGTACTTC. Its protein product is CASSFIYSYEQYF.